A single sample is the source of the 22 T cell receptor beta chains below, sequenced in a study of CD8+ T cells in alopecia areata. This sample's treatment: oral pan-JAK inhibitor, 5-10 mg twice daily. Reverse transcription of extracted RNA yielded cDNA, which provided the sequencing template. The assay was immunoSEQ multiplex PCR, and TCRdb's table has in-frame clones only and misses some. The sample records about 140,000 clones, around 83% being singletons. The sequenced sample was CD8+ T cells sorted from blood, obtained at week 4, from a patient treated with tofacitinib. The source of these receptors is a human donor with alopecia areata.

The chain employs TRBV11-1 and TRBJ2-5, with a possible D match to TRBD2 (6 bases). The V gene lost 5 bases and the J gene lost 1 base, with 8 bases spanning the gap. The CDR3 is 13 amino acids. The germline V gene encodes CDR1 SGHAT and CDR2 FQDESV (reference sequence). In DNA, the CDR3 is TGTGCCAGCAGCGCGGGAATCCAAGAGACCCAGTACTTC. Protein product: CASSAGIQETQYF.

The chain is built from TRBV15 and TRBJ2-3; 8 positions match TRBD2. There are 17 residues in the CDR3. The junction had 7 bases not matched to a gene; V was cut back by 2 bases and J by 0 bases. Germline V CDR1 and CDR2: LNHNV, YYDKDF (reference sequence). The CDR3 nucleotides read TGTGCCACCAGCAGAACATCGGGGGGGGCAAGCACAGATACGCAGTATTTT. Its translation: CATSRTSGGASTDTQYF.

The chain is built from TRBV27 and TRBJ1-5; weak D call: TRBD1 (6 bases). This CDR3 contains 14 residues. The V and J ends lost 8 bases and 6 bases respectively, with 17 bases between them. The germline V gene encodes CDR1 MNHEY and CDR2 SMNVEV (reference sequence). Written as DNA, the CDR3 is TGTGCCAGCTCAGGGGCAGGGGATCGTCAGCCCCAGCATTTT. It encodes CASSGAGDRQPQHF.

This clone has a handful of counts. J is TRBJ2-3 and V is TRBV28; 15 nucleotides line up with TRBD2. From germline, CDR1 is MDHEN and CDR2 SYDVKM. This CDR3 contains 18 residues. Trimming removed 10 bases from V and 4 bases from J; junction bases left unmatched: 15. As DNA, the CDR3 is TGTGCCACCTCCTACGAGACCGGGACTAGCGGGAGGTCAGATACGCAGTATTTT. Its protein product is CATSYETGTSGRSDTQYF.

In nucleotides, the CDR3 is TGTGCCAGCAGTTACGGGGGTTCCGAGCAGTACTTC. As protein: CASSYGGSEQYF. The genes are TRBV6-5 and TRBJ2-7; D might be TRBD1 or TRBD2, each matching 5 bases. The CDR3 is 12 amino acids. V dropped 2 bases and J dropped 6 bases, with 8 bases sitting between them. Germline V gene data show CDR1 as MNHEY and CDR2 as SVGAGI.

V gene TRBV4-1 combines with J gene TRBJ2-7; 7 nucleotides agree with TRBD1. This CDR3 is built from 16 residues. Germline CDR1 reads MGHRA; CDR2 reads YSYEKL. Unmatched junction bases numbered 9, after V lost 4 bases and J lost 0 bases. CDR3 DNA: TGCGCCAGCAGCCCCTCTACCCGGACAGGCTCCTACGAGCAGTACTTC. It is translated as CASSPSTRTGSYEQYF.

This rearrangement joins TRBV27 to TRBJ1-2, with 7 bases matching TRBD1. There are 13 residues in the CDR3. V lost 5 bases to trimming and J lost 4 bases; unmatched junction nucleotides: 4. Germline V gene sequence: CDR1 MNHEY, CDR2 SMNVEV (reference sequence). The CDR3 is CASSPGTVYGYTF. DNA of the CDR3: TGTGCCAGCAGTCCCGGGACAGTCTATGGCTACACCTTC.

The chain couples TRBV29-1 to TRBJ2-7, with a tentative D call TRBD1 (6 bases). The germline V gene encodes CDR1 SQVTM and CDR2 ANQGSEA. V lost 7 bases and J 2 bases, leaving 15 bases between the germline ends. CDR3 length: 13 amino acids. The DNA for the CDR3 is TGCAGCGGTGGAGCCGGGGACACCTACGAGCAGTACTTC. Its protein product is CSGGAGDTYEQYF.

The chain has TRBV30 and TRBJ1-1, with a possible D match to TRBD1 (6 bases). This CDR3 is built from 14 residues. The V and J ends lost 7 bases and 5 bases respectively, with 20 bases between them. Germline V gene lookup returns CDR1 GTSNPN and CDR2 SVGIG (reference sequence). CDR3 in DNA: TGTGCCTCGGAGCTACAGGGAATCGGGACTGAAGCTTTCTTT. As protein: CASELQGIGTEAFF.

J is TRBJ2-7 and V is TRBV11-2, with D possibly being TRBD2 (7 bases). Germline CDR1 is SGHAT and CDR2 is FQNNGV. CDR3 length: 15 residues. The germline V and J ends were trimmed by 4 bases and 11 bases, with 24 bases remaining between them. CDR3 nucleotide sequence: TGTGCCAGCAGCTCCGGGGGGCTAATCACTTATACGAAGTACTTC. Translating gives CASSSGGLITYTKYF.

The J gene is TRBJ2-3, the V gene TRBV4-1; the D is unclear. The CDR3 covers 13 residues. V shed 0 bases and J shed 7 bases, with 8 bases lying between them. Germline V lookup: CDR1 MGHRA, CDR2 YSYEKL. In nucleotides, the CDR3 is TGCGCCAGCAGCCAAGAGTCGGCTAATACGCAGTATTTT. Amino acids: CASSQESANTQYF.

Only one count was recorded for this clone. This chain joins TRBV4-1 and TRBJ2-7, with D possibly being TRBD1 (7 bases). The CDR3 runs to 14 residues. Germline CDR1 reads MGHRA; CDR2 reads YSYEKL. Trimming took off 4 bases at V and 5 bases at J, with 15 bases between the two ends. The CDR3 nucleotides read TGCGCCAGCAGCCCAAGACAGGGAGGCCACGAGCAGTACTTC. It codes for CASSPRQGGHEQYF.

V gene TRBV25-1 combines with J gene TRBJ1-1; 7 bases line up with TRBD1. Looked up from germline, CDR1 is MGHDK and CDR2 is SYGVNS. Trimming removed 5 bases from V and 5 bases from J; junction bases left unmatched: 8. The CDR3 is 14 amino acids. The CDR3 DNA sequence: TGTGCCAGCAGTCCGACAGGGTTAAAGACTGAAGCTTTCTTT. Protein: CASSPTGLKTEAFF.

J is TRBJ2-1 and V is TRBV7-9, with D perhaps TRBD1 (5 bases). V was clipped by 1 base and J by 9 bases, with 7 bases between them. Germline lookup yields CDR1 SEHNR and CDR2 FQNEAQ (reference sequence). This CDR3 region has 12 residues. As DNA, the CDR3 is TGTGCCAGCAGCTTAGGCAGGGTTGAGCAGTTCTTC. It is translated as CASSLGRVEQFF.

This chain connects TRBV27 to TRBJ2-1, with a weak D call TRBD2 (5 bases). Germline CDR1 and CDR2: MNHEY and SMNVEV (reference sequence). This CDR3 has 15 residues. The V and J ends lost 5 bases and 0 bases respectively, with 11 bases between them. The chain's CDR3 is CASSPREASYNEQFF. In DNA form, the CDR3 reads TGTGCCAGCAGTCCCCGGGAAGCCTCCTACAATGAGCAGTTCTTC.

The gene calls are TRBV6-1 and TRBJ1-1; D gene uncertain. V lost 2 bases to trimming and J lost 0 bases, with 19 bases between them. CDR3 length: 18 residues. Germline CDR1 MNHNS, CDR2 SASEGT. The CDR3, as DNA: TGTGCCAGCAGTGAATTCATGAGTTTGGGCCTCTTGAACACTGAAGCTTTCTTT. This translates into CASSEFMSLGLLNTEAFF.

The chain carries TRBV6-5 and TRBJ2-7, with no clear D. Trimming cost V 5 bases and J 5 bases, with 7 bases left between them. The germline CDR1 and CDR2 sequences are MNHEY and SVGAGI. The CDR3 length is 11 residues. CDR3 region: CASSTAHEQYF. The CDR3 coding sequence is TGTGCCAGCAGTACCGCGCACGAGCAGTACTTC.

The chain uses TRBV6-5 and TRBJ2-1, with TRBD2 matching over 8 bases. V lost 8 bases and J lost 9; bases outside the gene matches: 15. CDR3 size: 15 residues. Germline V gives CDR1 MNHEY, CDR2 SVGAGI. The CDR3 nucleotides read TGTGCCAGCGGGTTCGGGTACAGCGGGAGTGGTGAGCAGTTCTTC. Translating it yields CASGFGYSGSGEQFF.

The V call is TRBV5-6, the J call TRBJ2-2; TRBD2 aligns across 8 bases. V shed 0 bases, J shed 5 bases, and the junction held 6 bases outside the gene matches. The length of the CDR3 is 16 residues. The germline gives CDR1 SGHDT, CDR2 YYEEEE. CDR3 in DNA: TGTGCCAGCAGCTTGGCAAGCGGGAGAGAAACCGGGGAGCTGTTTTTT. Protein product: CASSLASGRETGELFF.

The chain has TRBV2 and TRBJ1-2; possibly TRBD1 for D (6 bases). Germline CDR1 and CDR2: SNHLY and FYNNEI. CDR3 size: 14 residues. The germline V and J ends were trimmed by 6 bases and 2 bases, with 13 bases remaining between them. The CDR3 sequence is CASSQQGLNYGYTF. The CDR3 nucleotides read TGTGCCAGCAGCCAACAGGGCTTAAACTATGGCTACACCTTC. Looking up the rest from reference TRBV2 and TRBJ1-2 gives the full variable domain: EPEVTQTPSHQVTQMGQEVILRCVPISNHLYFYWYRQILGQKVEFLVSFYNNEISEKSEIFDDQFSVERPDGSNFTLKIRSTKLEDSAMYFCASSQQGLNYGYTFGSGTRLTVV.

The rearrangement joins TRBV5-4 to TRBJ2-3, with D unclear. Trimming took off 4 bases at V and 2 bases at J, with 5 bases between the two ends. Germline values: CDR1 SGHNT, CDR2 YYREEE (reference sequence). The CDR3 loop spans 12 amino acids. The CDR3 protein is CASSPDTDTQYF. The DNA for the CDR3 is TGTGCCAGCAGCCCCGACACAGATACGCAGTATTTT.

This chain connects TRBV7-9 to TRBJ1-2; D not certain. CDR1 is SEHNR, CDR2 FQNEAQ, per germline (reference sequence). V was shortened by 2 bases and J by 7 bases, with 11 bases between the two germline ends. This CDR3 is 13 amino acids long. The CDR3 DNA reads as TGTGCCAGCAGCTTACAAGGGTTTCCTGGCTACACCTTC. Translated, it gives CASSLQGFPGYTF.